This T cell receptor beta chain was identified in a study of blood T cell repertoires in COVID-19. The repertoire was sequenced with immunoSEQ multiplex PCR; TCRdb's copy has only in-frame clones and lacks some. Found here are approximately 280,000 clones, around 85% of them singletons; the top ten hold under 3%. Living in 24 US areas, the participants were between roughly 18 and 89 years of age. Losses at the gene ends were 5 bases for V and 0 bases for J; bases not matched to a gene: 8. The CDR3 runs 16 residues. Per germline, CDR1 MNHEY and CDR2 SMNVEV (reference sequence). This sequence joins TRBV27 and TRBJ2-5, with 8 bases that match TRBD1. The sequence derives from a woman aged 45 to 65 who had recovered from COVID-19. The sample taken for sequencing was PBMCs or T cells enriched from blood (not recorded which). The CDR3 loop reads CASSLTGANYQETQYF. The CDR3 nucleotides are TGTGCCAGCAGTCTGACAGGGGCGAACTACCAAGAGACCCAGTACTTC.